Only a few counts were recorded for the clone carrying this TCR beta chain. The antigen remains undetermined. TCRdb processed the 5' RACE reads anew with MiXCR; each CDR3 protein has one entry. Of more than 35,000 distinct CDR3 sequences in the sample, about 6.7% were seen once. The data belong to a study of T-cell memory formation after mild COVID-19. The CDR3 sequence is 12 residues long. V was shortened by 9 bases and J by 3 bases, with 11 bases between the two germline ends. CDR1 is MNHNY, CDR2 SVGAGI, per germline (reference sequence). Regarding the study as a whole: A subset of responding clones appeared in pre-infection memory, suggesting cross-reactive memory joined.

This TCR was sampled from an adult who had mild COVID-19 (a few samples of this study predate the infection). Cell type and time point are not known. The chain uses TRBV6-6 and TRBJ1-2; no clear D gene. The material sequenced was PBMCs or a T cell subset sorted from them (not recorded which). In DNA, the CDR3 is TGTGCCAGTCACCGGGCCGACTATGGCTACACCTTC. This sequence encodes CASHRADYGYTF.